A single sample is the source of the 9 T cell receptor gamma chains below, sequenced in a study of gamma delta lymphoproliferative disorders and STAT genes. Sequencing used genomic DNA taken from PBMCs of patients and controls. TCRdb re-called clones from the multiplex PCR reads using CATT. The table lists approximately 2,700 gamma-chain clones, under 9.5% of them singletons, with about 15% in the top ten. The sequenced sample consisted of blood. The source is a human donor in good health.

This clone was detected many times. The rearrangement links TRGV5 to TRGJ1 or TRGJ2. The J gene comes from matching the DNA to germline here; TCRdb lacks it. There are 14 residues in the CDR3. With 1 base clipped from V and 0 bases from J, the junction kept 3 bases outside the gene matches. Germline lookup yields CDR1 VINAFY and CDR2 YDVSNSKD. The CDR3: CATWDSTNYYKKLF. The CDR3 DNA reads TGTGCCACCTGGGACAGTACGAATTATTATAAGAAACTCTTT.

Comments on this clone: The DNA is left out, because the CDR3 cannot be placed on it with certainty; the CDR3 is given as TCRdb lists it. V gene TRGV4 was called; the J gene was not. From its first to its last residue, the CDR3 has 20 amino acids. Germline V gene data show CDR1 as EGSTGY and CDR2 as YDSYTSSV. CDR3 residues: CATWDAPLIIRNSLAVEQHF.

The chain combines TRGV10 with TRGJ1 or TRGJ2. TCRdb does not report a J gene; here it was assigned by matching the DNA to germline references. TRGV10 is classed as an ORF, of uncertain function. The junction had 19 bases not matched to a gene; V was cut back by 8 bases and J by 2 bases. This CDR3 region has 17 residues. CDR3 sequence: CAAWDYLTKGYYYKKLF. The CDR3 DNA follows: TGTGCTGCGTGGGATTATCTCACCAAGGGGTATTATTATAAGAAACTCTTT.

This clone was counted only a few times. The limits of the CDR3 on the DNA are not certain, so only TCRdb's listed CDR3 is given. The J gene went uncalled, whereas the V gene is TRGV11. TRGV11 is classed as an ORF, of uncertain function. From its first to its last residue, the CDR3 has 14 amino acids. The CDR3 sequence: CTTVPAGLSWFKIF.

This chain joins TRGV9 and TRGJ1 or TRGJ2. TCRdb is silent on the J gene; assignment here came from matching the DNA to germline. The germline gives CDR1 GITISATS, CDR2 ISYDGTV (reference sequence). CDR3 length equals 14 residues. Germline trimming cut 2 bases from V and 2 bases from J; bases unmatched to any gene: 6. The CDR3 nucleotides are TGTGCCTTGTGGGAGGCCCGCTATTATTATAAGAAACTCTTT. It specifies CALWEARYYYKKLF.

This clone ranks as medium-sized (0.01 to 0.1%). CDR3 protein: CAAWAPDYKKLF. CDR3 coding DNA: TGTGCTGCGTGGGCCCCGGATTATAAGAAACTCTTT. The chain has TRGV10 and TRGJ1 or TRGJ2. TCRdb offers no J gene call, so here the DNA was matched to germline to obtain one. TRGV10 qualifies as an ORF whose function is uncertain. Trimming removed 8 bases from V and 5 bases from J; junction bases left unmatched: 7. The CDR3 is made up of 12 amino acids.

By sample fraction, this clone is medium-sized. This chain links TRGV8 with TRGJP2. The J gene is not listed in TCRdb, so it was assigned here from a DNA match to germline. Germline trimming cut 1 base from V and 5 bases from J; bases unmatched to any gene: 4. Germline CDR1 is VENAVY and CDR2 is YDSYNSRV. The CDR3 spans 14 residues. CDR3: CATWDSWSDWIKTF. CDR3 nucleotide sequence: TGTGCCACCTGGGATAGTTGGAGTGATTGGATCAAGACGTTT.

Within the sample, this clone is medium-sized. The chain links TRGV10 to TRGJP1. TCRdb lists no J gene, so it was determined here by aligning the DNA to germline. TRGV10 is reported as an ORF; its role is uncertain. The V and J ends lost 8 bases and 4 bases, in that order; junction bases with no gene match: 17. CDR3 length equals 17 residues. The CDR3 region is CAAWDYFGPRTGWFKIF. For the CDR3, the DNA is TGTGCTGCGTGGGATTATTTTGGCCCTCGCACTGGTTGGTTCAAGATATTT.

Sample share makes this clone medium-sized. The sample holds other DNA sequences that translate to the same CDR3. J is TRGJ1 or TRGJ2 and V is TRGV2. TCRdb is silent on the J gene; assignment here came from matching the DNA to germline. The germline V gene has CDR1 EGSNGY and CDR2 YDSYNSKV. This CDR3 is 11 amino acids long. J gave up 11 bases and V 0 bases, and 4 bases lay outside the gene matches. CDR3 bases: TGTGCCACCTGGGACGGGCTAGAGAAACTCTTT. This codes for CATWDGLEKLF.